These T cell receptor beta chains were read from a single sample in a study of sequential checkpoint blockade in melanoma. Generated by immunoSEQ multiplex PCR, the TCRdb table keeps only in-frame clones and is missing some. The sample contains about 18,000 clones, roughly 74% of which appear only once. The source was CD8+ T cells sorted from blood (inferred from file names), collected from a patient given nivolumab and ipilimumab in sequence. These receptors originate from a human donor with melanoma. Each CDR3 is given with its conserved first and last residue. D genes are given only for firm matches. Some rows mark clone size as missing; the rest say once, few, many or name a class of expanded clone.

d_call	v_call	j_call	clone_size	cdr3_nt	cdr3_aa
-	TRBV7-9	TRBJ2-5	-	TGTGCCAGCAGCCCACAGGACAGTCGGGCCCAGTACTTC	CASSPQDSRAQYF
TRBD2	TRBV7-1	TRBJ2-7	-	TGTGCCAGCAGCTTTGGGCCTAGCGGGACCTACGAGCAGTACTTC	CASSFGPSGTYEQYF
-	TRBV28	TRBJ2-7	once	TGTGCCAGCAGTTCTCCCGGAACTACCTCCGAGCAGTACTTC	CASSSPGTTSEQYF
TRBD2	TRBV29-1	TRBJ2-3	-	TGCAGCGTTGGACGGGACTCAATCACGGGAGGTACGCAGTATTTT	CSVGRDSITGGTQYF
-	TRBV10-3	TRBJ2-1	-	TGTGCCATCAGTGAGTCGATTGGCGCGACAGCTCTGTTCTTC	CAISESIGATALFF
-	TRBV6-5	TRBJ2-5	once	TGTGCCACCCAAGGAGGTGACCAAGAGACCCAGTACTTC	CATQGGDQETQYF
-	TRBV11-2	TRBJ2-7	-	TGTGCCAGCGGGCCAGGGGGGTCCTACGAGCAGTACTTC	CASGPGGSYEQYF
-	TRBV6-1	TRBJ2-2	-	TGTGCCAGCAGTCGTACGGGCGGGGAGCTGTTTTTT	CASSRTGGELFF
TRBD2	TRBV7-8	TRBJ2-3	-	TGTGCCAGCAGCTTAATCTCGCGGGAGAGCACAGATACGCAGTATTTT	CASSLISRESTDTQYF
TRBD2	TRBV5-1	TRBJ2-1	-	TGCGCCAGCAGCCCAGAAAGCGCGGGAGGAGGCAATGAGCAGTTCTTC	CASSPESAGGGNEQFF
-	TRBV6-1	TRBJ1-1	-	TGTGCCAGCAGTGACAGGGAGAACACTGAAGCTTTCTTT	CASSDRENTEAFF
-	TRBV7-7	TRBJ1-3	-	TGTGCTAGCAGCTTAGCAGGGGAAGGAAACACCATATATTTT	CASSLAGEGNTIYF